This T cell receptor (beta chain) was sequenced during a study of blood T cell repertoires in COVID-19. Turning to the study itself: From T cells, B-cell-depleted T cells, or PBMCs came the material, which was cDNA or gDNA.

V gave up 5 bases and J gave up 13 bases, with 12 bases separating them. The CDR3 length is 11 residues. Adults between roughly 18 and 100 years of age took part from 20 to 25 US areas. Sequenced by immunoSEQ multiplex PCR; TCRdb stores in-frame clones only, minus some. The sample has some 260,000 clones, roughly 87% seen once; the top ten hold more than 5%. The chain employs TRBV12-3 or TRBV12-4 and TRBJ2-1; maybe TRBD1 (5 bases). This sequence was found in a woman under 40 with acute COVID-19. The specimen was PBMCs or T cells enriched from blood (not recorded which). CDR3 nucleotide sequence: TGTGCCAGCAGTCCAAACAGGTTCCAGTTCTTC. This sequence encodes CASSPNRFQFF.